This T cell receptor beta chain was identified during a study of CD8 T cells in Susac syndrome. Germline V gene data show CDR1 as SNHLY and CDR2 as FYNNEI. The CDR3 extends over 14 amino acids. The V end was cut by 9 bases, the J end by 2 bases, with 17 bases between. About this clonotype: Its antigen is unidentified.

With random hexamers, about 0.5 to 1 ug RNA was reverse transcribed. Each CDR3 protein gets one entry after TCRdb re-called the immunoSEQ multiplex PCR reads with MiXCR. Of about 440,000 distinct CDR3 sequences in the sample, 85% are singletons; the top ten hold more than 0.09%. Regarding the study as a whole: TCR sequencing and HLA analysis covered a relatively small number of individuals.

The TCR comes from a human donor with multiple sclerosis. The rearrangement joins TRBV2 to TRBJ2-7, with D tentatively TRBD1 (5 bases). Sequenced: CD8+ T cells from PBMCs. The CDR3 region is CASEEPGIPYEQYF. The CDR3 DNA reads TGTGCCAGTGAAGAGCCAGGGATCCCCTACGAGCAGTACTTC.